The present TCR beta chain was sequenced within a study of regulatory T cells in long-lasting Graves disease. Across the study: Graves' patients diagnosed newly had used antithyroid drugs under 3 months.

Points on this clonotype: What it binds is unknown.

The TCR beta library used iRepertoire HTBI primers with Arm-PCR amplification of CDR3. TCRdb analysed the multiplex PCR reads with MiXCR anew, one entry per CDR3 protein. The sample lists hundreds of thousands of distinct CDR3 sequences; about 14% were seen once. The study's findings and limits: TCR diversity was lower in persistent than newly diagnosed Graves' disease.

Looked up from germline, CDR1 is SGHTA and CDR2 is FQGNSA. Deletions cut 5 bases from V and 4 bases from J, with 17 bases between. This CDR3 has 16 residues. As to time point: newly diagnosed GD, antithyroid drugs for less than 3 months. From RNA extracted from PBMCs, the TCR library was made. This receptor was taken from a female donor with Graves disease. This chain joins TRBV7-2 and TRBJ1-4; TRBD1 might be the D (6 bases). The sequenced sample was peripheral blood mononuclear cells (PBMCs), obtained at new diagnosis, from a patient treated with antithyroid drugs. CDR3 sequence (DNA): TGTGCCAGCAGCCCCGTTGACGGGACAAGTAATGAAAAACTGTTTTTT. Translation: CASSPVDGTSNEKLFF.